This TCR beta chain was sequenced for a study of blood T cell dynamics during melanoma immunotherapy (dated by TCRdb to about 2020). The study in broad terms: All patients had metastatic melanoma and were given first-line pembrolizumab or nivolumab plus ipilimumab as standard of care in the United Kingdom. To find early correlates of response, the study profiled the peripheral T cell receptor repertoires of patients with metastatic melanoma both before and after one cycle of checkpoint inhibitor therapy. The training cohort consisted of consecutive patients, while an additional independent group of patients from the same centre was pooled to form an external validation set.

The time point label corresponds to: pre-treatment baseline. Blood samples were collected before treatment (T0) and at week 3 (W3), after the first cycle of checkpoint blockade. Except for two patients with rapid clinical progression, response was assessed 12 weeks after the first infusion by RECIST 1.1; disease control meant complete response, partial response or stable disease. Any patient who had received prior systemic cancer treatment, was on concomitant immunosuppressant therapy or had synchronous other active malignancies was excluded. TCR beta was sequenced in both bulk PBMC and plasma cell-free DNA in order to track circulating cells as well as T cell turnover. Lymphoprep and SepMate tubes were used to isolate PBMC from blood, and red cell lysis was then performed. QIAamp DNA Blood Mini kits were used to extract DNA from PBMC and from sorted T cell subsets. Overall study results and their limits: The study was unable to establish whether the T cell clones driving the repertoire changes were melanoma-specific or instead reflected general immune activation. The relatively small sample size was recognized as a factor that could limit how well the results generalize. Unlike progressors, patients who went on to achieve disease control showed a bifurcated reorganization of the PBMC repertoire at W3, with either increased clonality or increased diversity.

The CDR3 has 17 amino acids, counting the end cysteine and phenylalanine. Just CDR3 DNA is preserved here, 51 bases in frame from base 1. V has 5 bases trimmed and J has 3 bases trimmed; junction bases matching no gene number 16. CDR1 and CDR2 (SGHNT, YENEEA) derive from the germline V gene. Every bulk PBMC sample had a fixed 350 ng of DNA loaded. TCR beta CDR3 sequences were amplified from genomic DNA using the immunoSEQ TCRb Assay kit according to manufacturer instructions. The KAPA Library Quantification Kit for Illumina platforms was used to quantify the pooled libraries by qPCR. Sequencing of the pooled libraries was done on an Illumina NextSeq 500, with clustering at about 0.55-1.2 pM. From the authors' description of their analysis: Analysis of the TCR data relied on immunoSEQ ANALYZER and the R LymphoSeq package. A rearrangement efficiency score was calculated as productive divided by the sum of productive and non-productive CDR3 sequences. Clonality was measured with the Gini coefficient and diversity with the Renyi index at alpha=1, and both measures were compared pairwise between timepoints within each patient. Clonal relatedness used an edit distance of 3, and repertoire similarity used the Bhattacharyya coefficient, both computed in LymphoSeq. To classify response, a linear discriminant analysis based on week-3 changes in clonality and diversity was built with the R MASS and caret packages. The source is immuneACCESS, and TCRdb retained only in-frame sequences with V and J called. Part of the clones is not carried over; for the studies checked, unresolved V genes explain less than half of this, and the remainder is unexplained. The V and J calls and the clone size are those of that table, but D and trimming were determined from the DNA. The sample table contains 8,000 or so clones; only one count was recorded for more than 75% of them. The top ten clones comprise more than 0.95% of the sample.

A word on this clone: The antigen this receptor binds is unknown. Base qualities are not recorded, but no much larger clone differs from it by a single base.

This sample comprised blood, obtained from a patient treated with checkpoint blockade. The clonotype comes from a human donor with melanoma. Rearrangement joined TRBV11-3 to TRBJ2-7, and TRBD2 aligns with 7 junction nucleotides. In nucleotides, the sequence is TGTGCCAGCAGCCAAGCCGTGGCGGGAGTAGGGATCTACGAGCAGTACTTC. It specifies CASSQAVAGVGIYEQYF.